A selection of T cell receptor beta chains follows, all from one sample in a study of blood T cell repertoires in COVID-19. This table comes from immunoSEQ multiplex PCR, and its TCRdb copy is limited to in-frame clones, with some not included. The sample consists of 270,000 or so clones, about 89% of them appearing once. Sequences were obtained from peripheral blood. The receptor source for this set is a man in his forties or fifties with active or convalescent COVID-19. Each CDR3 is given with its conserved first and last residue. Fields, in order: V gene, D gene, J gene, clone size, CDR3 protein, CDR3 DNA. A D gene is named only where the DNA matches it firmly. Rows give clone size only sometimes, using once, few, many, or a class for an expanded clone.

TRBV5-1,NA,TRBJ2-5,NA,CASSLDRAETQYF,TGCGCCAGCAGCTTGGACAGGGCAGAGACCCAGTACTTC
TRBV10-3,TRBD2,TRBJ2-1,NA,CATYSSGPNNEQFF,TGTGCCACCTACTCTAGCGGGCCTAACAATGAGCAGTTCTTC
TRBV3-1/TRBV3-2,TRBD2,TRBJ2-5,NA,CASSQGASGGGTQYF,TGTGCCAGCAGCCAAGGAGCCAGCGGGGGAGGGACCCAGTACTTC
TRBV20-1,NA,TRBJ1-3,NA,CSAGGGEIYF,TGCAGTGCCGGAGGGGGGGAAATATATTTT
TRBV7-3,NA,TRBJ2-2,NA,CASSRGDGYTGELFF,TGTGCCAGCAGCCGCGGGGATGGGTACACCGGGGAGCTGTTTTTT
TRBV7-8,NA,TRBJ2-5,NA,CASSHTLRGETQYF,TGTGCCAGCAGCCACACCCTAAGAGGAGAGACCCAGTACTTC
TRBV19,TRBD1,TRBJ2-3,once,CATHRGTADTQYF,TGTGCCACCCACAGGGGCACAGCAGATACGCAGTATTTT
TRBV11-2,NA,TRBJ2-5,NA,CASSLLGPGETQYF,TGTGCCAGCAGCCTCCTAGGTCCGGGAGAGACCCAGTACTTC
TRBV27,TRBD1,TRBJ1-5,NA,CASSLAPRGQNNQPQHF,TGTGCCAGCAGTTTGGCCCCCCGGGGACAGAACAATCAGCCCCAGCATTTT
TRBV28,NA,TRBJ2-7,NA,CASRGPLVSYEQYF,TGTGCCAGCAGGGGGCCGCTGGTTTCCTACGAGCAGTACTTC
TRBV3-1/TRBV3-2,NA,TRBJ2-1,NA,CASSQVGRGAGNEQFF,TGTGCCAGCAGCCAAGTAGGAAGGGGCGCCGGGAATGAGCAGTTCTTC
TRBV30,NA,TRBJ2-6,NA,CAWSVLSSGANVLTF,TGTGCCTGGAGTGTACTGTCCTCTGGGGCCAACGTCCTGACTTTC
TRBV27,NA,TRBJ1-6,few,CASSRQVFGGNSPLHF,TGTGCCAGCAGTCGGCAAGTGTTTGGGGGGAATTCACCCCTCCACTTT
TRBV6-5,TRBD2,TRBJ2-1,once,CASRRTSGPFNEQFF,TGTGCCAGCAGAAGGACTAGCGGACCATTCAATGAGCAGTTCTTC
TRBV10-3,TRBD2,TRBJ2-1,NA,CAISEPTSGAYNEQFF,TGTGCCATCAGTGAGCCGACTAGCGGGGCCTACAATGAGCAGTTCTTC
TRBV9,NA,TRBJ1-3,NA,CASGNQGAGNTIYF,TGTGCCAGCGGTAATCAGGGTGCTGGAAACACCATATATTTT
TRBV12-3/TRBV12-4,NA,TRBJ1-2,NA,CASSPDRISGYTF,TGTGCCAGCAGTCCCGACAGGATTAGTGGCTACACCTTC
TRBV5-1,NA,TRBJ2-3,NA,CASSPSGSTDTQYF,TGCGCCAGCAGCCCCAGCGGGTCCACAGATACGCAGTATTTT
TRBV10-3,TRBD2,TRBJ2-2,NA,CAISDKAGAETGELFF,TGTGCCATCAGTGACAAAGCGGGAGCAGAGACCGGGGAGCTGTTTTTT
TRBV2,NA,TRBJ2-5,NA,CATHRPGQRGETQYF,TGTGCCACCCACCGGCCGGGACAAAGGGGAGAGACCCAGTACTTC
TRBV6-6,TRBD1,TRBJ2-1,NA,CAAGQGGGSNEQFF,TGTGCGGCGGGACAGGGAGGGGGGTCCAATGAGCAGTTCTTC
TRBV5-1,NA,TRBJ1-2,NA,CASSIRQANYGYTF,TGCGCCAGCAGCATCCGACAGGCTAACTATGGCTACACCTTC
TRBV25-1,TRBD1,TRBJ1-5,NA,CASSEEGTDFSNQPQHF,TGTGCCAGCAGTGAAGAAGGGACAGATTTTAGCAATCAGCCCCAGCATTTT
TRBV20-1,NA,TRBJ1-2,NA,CSASGEGREDGYTF,TGCAGTGCTAGTGGGGAGGGCCGGGAGGATGGCTACACCTTC
TRBV19,TRBD1,TRBJ1-5,NA,CASSSDRENQPQHF,TGTGCCAGTAGTTCGGACAGGGAGAATCAGCCCCAGCATTTT
TRBV11-3,NA,TRBJ1-2,once,CASSLPPGSGGYTF,TGTGCCAGCAGCTTACCTCCAGGATCCGGTGGCTACACCTTC
TRBV7-2,NA,TRBJ1-2,NA,CASSLMPQQDASYGYTF,TGTGCCAGCAGCTTAATGCCCCAACAGGATGCGAGCTATGGCTACACCTTC
TRBV6-1,TRBD1,TRBJ1-1,NA,CASSEARTGWTRTEAFF,TGTGCCAGCAGTGAAGCTAGGACAGGGTGGACCCGGACTGAAGCTTTCTTT
TRBV27,TRBD1,TRBJ2-2,NA,CASSLYTGGTGELFF,TGTGCCAGCAGTTTATACACAGGGGGCACCGGGGAGCTGTTTTTT
TRBV28,TRBD1,TRBJ1-2,NA,CASIGDRGYGYTF,TGTGCCAGCATTGGGGACAGGGGCTATGGCTACACCTTC
TRBV5-4,NA,TRBJ1-2,NA,CASSFGEDPTSYGYTF,TGTGCCAGCAGCTTTGGGGAGGATCCCACCTCCTATGGCTACACCTTC
TRBV15,NA,TRBJ1-1,NA,CATRRGGAPEAFF,TGTGCCACCAGACGCGGAGGGGCCCCTGAAGCTTTCTTT
TRBV7-8,TRBD1,TRBJ1-4,NA,CASSLQGPGDTLGKLFF,TGTGCCAGCAGCCTACAGGGGCCAGGGGACACCCTTGGGAAACTGTTTTTT
TRBV5-1,TRBD1,TRBJ2-1,few,CASSGGQTQSEQFF,TGCGCCAGCAGCGGGGGACAGACCCAATCCGAGCAGTTCTTC
TRBV28,NA,TRBJ2-7,NA,CASSLEYEQYF,TGTGCCAGCAGTTTAGAGTACGAGCAGTACTTC
TRBV11-3,NA,TRBJ2-3,NA,CASSRRSISTDTQYF,TGTGCCAGCAGCCGCCGTAGCATTAGCACAGATACGCAGTATTTT
TRBV2,NA,TRBJ1-5,NA,CASSENSHSNQPQHF,TGTGCCAGCAGCGAGAACAGCCATAGCAATCAGCCCCAGCATTTT
TRBV6-6,TRBD2,TRBJ2-1,NA,CATKVGLAGNEQFF,TGTGCCACAAAGGTGGGACTAGCCGGCAATGAGCAGTTCTTC
TRBV4-1,TRBD1,TRBJ2-2,once,CASSQVIRDRGDPYSTGELFF,TGCGCCAGCAGCCAAGTTATTAGGGACAGGGGAGACCCATACTCTACCGGGGAGCTGTTTTTT
TRBV7-8,TRBD2,TRBJ2-5,once,CASSLSVAGKTQYF,TGTGCCAGCAGCTTATCCGTAGCGGGAAAGACCCAGTACTTC
TRBV9,NA,TRBJ2-1,few,CASSITHEQFF,TGTGCCAGCAGCATAACACATGAGCAGTTCTTC
TRBV7-6,NA,TRBJ2-7,NA,CASSLAAGPTYEQYF,TGTGCCAGCAGCTTAGCGGCAGGGCCGACCTACGAGCAGTACTTC